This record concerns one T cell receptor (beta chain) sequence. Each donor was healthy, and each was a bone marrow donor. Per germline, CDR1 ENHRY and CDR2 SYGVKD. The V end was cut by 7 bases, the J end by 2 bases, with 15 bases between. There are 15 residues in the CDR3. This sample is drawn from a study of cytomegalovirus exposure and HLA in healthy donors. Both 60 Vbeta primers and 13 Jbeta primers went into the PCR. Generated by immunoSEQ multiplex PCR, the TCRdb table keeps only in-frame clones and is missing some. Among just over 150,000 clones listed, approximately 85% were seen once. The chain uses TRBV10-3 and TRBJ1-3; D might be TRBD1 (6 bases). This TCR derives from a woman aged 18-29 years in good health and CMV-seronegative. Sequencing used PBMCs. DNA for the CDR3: TGTGCCATCACCGACGGGACAACAACTGGAAACACCATATATTTT. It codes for CAITDGTTTGNTIYF.